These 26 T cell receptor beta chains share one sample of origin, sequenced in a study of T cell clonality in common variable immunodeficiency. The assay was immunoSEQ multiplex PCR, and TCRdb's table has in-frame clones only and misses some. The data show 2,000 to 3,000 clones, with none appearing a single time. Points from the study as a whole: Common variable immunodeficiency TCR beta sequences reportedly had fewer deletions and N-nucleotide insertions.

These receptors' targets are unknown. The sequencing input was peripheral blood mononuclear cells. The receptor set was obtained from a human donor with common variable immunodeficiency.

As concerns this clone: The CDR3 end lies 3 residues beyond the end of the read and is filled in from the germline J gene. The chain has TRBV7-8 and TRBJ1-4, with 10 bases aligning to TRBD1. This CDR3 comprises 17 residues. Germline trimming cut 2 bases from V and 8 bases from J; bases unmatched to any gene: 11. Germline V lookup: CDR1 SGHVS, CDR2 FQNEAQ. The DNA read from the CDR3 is TGTGCCAGCAGCTTACCTACAAGCCGGGACAGGGGCGAAAAA. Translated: CASSLPTSRDRGEK. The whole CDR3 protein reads CASSLPTSRDRGEKLFF. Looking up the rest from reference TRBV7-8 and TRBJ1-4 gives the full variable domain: GAGVSQSPRYKVAKRGQDVALRCDPISGHVSLFWYQQALGQGPEFLTYFQNEAQLDKSGLPSDRFFAERPEGSVSTLKIQRTQQEDSAVYLCASSLPTSRDRGEKLFFGSGTQLSVL.

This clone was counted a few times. CDR3 bases read: TGTGCCAGCAGTGAACGGGTAGATCAGCCC. It encodes CASSERVDQP. The complete CDR3 sequence is CASSERVDQPQHF. The rearrangement links TRBV6-1 to TRBJ1-5, with D uncertain. The CDR3 end falls 3 residues outside the read, so it is completed with the germline J gene. Per the germline V gene, CDR1 is MNHNS and CDR2 is SASEGT. Trimming left V 2 bases short and J 5 bases short, with 7 bases between. CDR3 length: 13 residues.

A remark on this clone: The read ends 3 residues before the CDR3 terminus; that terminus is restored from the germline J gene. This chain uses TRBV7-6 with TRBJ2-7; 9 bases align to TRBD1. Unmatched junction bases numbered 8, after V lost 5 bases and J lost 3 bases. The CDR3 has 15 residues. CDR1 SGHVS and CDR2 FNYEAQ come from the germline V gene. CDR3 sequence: CASSLGQGPYYEQYF. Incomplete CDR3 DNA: TGTGCCAGCAGCCTTGGACAGGGGCCATACTACGAG. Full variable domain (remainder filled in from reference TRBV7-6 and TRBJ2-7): GAGVSQSPRYKVTKRGQDVALRCDPISGHVSLYWYRQALGQGPEFLTYFNYEAQQDKSGLPNDRFSAERPEGSISTLTIQRTEQRDSAMYRCASSLGQGPYYEQYFGPGTRLTVT.

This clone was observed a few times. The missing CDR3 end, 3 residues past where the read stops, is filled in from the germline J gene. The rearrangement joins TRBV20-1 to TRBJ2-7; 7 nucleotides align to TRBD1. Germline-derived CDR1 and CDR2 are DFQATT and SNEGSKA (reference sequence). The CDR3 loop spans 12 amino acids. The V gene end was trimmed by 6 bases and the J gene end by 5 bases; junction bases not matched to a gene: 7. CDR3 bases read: TGCAGTGCCCCGAAGACAGGGAACGAG. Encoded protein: CSAPKTGNE. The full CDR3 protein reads CSAPKTGNEQYF.

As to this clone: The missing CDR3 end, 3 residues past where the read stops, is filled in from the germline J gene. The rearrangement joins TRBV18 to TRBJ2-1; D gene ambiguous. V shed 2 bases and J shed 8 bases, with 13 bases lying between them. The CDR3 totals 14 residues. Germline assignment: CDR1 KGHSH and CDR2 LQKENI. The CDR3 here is CASSPVLTSDEQFF. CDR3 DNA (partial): TGTGCCAGCTCACCAGTTCTCACGTCGGATGAG.

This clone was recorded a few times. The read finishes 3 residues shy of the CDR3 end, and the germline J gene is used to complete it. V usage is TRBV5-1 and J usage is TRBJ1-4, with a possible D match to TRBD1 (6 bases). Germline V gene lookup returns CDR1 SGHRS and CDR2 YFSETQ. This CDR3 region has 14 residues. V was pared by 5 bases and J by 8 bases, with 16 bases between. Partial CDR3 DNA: TGCGCCAGCAGTTACGGACAGAAAGGGGAAAAA. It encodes CASSYGQKGEK. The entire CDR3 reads CASSYGQKGEKLFF.

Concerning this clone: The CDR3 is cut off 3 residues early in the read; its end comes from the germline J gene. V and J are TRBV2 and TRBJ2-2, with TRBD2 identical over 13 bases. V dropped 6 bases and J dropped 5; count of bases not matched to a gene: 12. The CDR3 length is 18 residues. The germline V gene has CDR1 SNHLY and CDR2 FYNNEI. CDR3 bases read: TGTGCCAGCAGGGAACTAGCGGGGGGGCCTGAGGTGACCGGGGAG. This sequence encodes CASRELAGGPEVTGE. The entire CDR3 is CASRELAGGPEVTGELFF.

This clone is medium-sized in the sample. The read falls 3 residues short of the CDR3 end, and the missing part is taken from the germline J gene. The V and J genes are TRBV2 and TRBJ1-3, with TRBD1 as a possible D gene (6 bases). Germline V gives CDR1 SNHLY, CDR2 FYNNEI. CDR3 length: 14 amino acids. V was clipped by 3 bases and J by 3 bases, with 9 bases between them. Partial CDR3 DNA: TGTGCCAGCAGTGATACAGGGTTTGGAAACACC. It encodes CASSDTGFGNT. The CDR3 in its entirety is CASSDTGFGNTIYF.

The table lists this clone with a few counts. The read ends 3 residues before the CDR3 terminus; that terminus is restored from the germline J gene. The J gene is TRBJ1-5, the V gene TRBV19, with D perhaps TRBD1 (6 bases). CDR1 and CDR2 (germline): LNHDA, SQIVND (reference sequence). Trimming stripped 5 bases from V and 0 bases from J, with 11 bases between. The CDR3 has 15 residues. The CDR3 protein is CASSFRTASNQPQHF. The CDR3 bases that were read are TGTGCCAGTAGTTTTCGGACAGCTAGCAATCAGCCC.

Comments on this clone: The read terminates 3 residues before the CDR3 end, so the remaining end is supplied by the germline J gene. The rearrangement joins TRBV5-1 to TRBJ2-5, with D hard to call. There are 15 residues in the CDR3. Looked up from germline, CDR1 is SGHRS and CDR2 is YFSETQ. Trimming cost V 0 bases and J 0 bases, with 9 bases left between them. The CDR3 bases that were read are TGCGCCAGCAGCTTGGAGGCGGCGTACCAAGAGACC. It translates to CASSLEAAYQET. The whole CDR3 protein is CASSLEAAYQETQYF.

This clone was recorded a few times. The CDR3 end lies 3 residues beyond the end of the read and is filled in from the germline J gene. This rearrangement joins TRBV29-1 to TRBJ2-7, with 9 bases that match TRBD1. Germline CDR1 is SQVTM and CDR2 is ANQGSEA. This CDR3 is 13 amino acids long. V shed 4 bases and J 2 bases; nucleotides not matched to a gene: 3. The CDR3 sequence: CSVAGQGTYEQYF. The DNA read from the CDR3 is TGCAGCGTTGCGGGACAGGGCACCTACGAG.

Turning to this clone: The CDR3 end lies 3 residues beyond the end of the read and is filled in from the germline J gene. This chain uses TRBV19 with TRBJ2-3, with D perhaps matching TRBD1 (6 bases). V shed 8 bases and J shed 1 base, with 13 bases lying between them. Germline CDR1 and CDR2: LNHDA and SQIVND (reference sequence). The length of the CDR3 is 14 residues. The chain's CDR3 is CASQQGWGTDTQYF. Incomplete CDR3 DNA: TGTGCCAGTCAACAGGGCTGGGGCACAGATACG.

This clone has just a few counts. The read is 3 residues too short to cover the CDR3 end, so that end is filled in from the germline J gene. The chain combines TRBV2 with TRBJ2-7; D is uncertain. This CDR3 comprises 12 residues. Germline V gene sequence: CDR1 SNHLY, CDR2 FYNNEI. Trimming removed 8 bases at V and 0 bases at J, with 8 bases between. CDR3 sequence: CASQVRSYEQYF. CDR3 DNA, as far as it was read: TGTGCCAGCCAGGTTCGCTCCTACGAG.

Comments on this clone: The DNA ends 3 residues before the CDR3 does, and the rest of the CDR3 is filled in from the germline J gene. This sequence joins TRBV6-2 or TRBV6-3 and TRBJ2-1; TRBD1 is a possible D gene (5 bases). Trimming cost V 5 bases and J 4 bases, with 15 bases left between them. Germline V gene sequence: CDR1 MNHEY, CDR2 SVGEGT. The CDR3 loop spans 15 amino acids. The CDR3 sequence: CASSGMGQAYNEQFF. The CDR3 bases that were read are TGTGCCAGCAGTGGTATGGGGCAGGCATACAATGAG.

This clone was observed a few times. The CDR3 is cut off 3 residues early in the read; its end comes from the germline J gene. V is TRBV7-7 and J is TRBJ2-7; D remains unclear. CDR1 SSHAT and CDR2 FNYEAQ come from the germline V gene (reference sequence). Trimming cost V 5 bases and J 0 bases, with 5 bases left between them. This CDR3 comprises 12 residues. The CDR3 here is CASSHSSYEQYF. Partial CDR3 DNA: TGTGCCAGCAGCCACAGCTCCTACGAG.

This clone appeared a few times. CDR3 DNA, as far as it was read: TGTGCCAGTAGTATTAGTGCTAGGTCCTACGAG. It codes for CASSISARSYE. The entire CDR3 reads CASSISARSYEQYF. This chain links TRBV19 with TRBJ2-7; no firm D call. With the read ending 3 residues before the CDR3 end, the germline J gene is used to fill in that end. The germline gives CDR1 LNHDA, CDR2 SQIVND (reference sequence). The V and J ends lost 3 bases and 1 base respectively, with 10 bases between them. The CDR3 has 14 residues. Looking up the rest from reference TRBV19 and TRBJ2-7 gives the full variable domain: DGGITQSPKYLFRKEGQNVTLSCEQNLNHDAMYWYRQDPGQGLRLIYYSQIVNDFQKGDIAEGYSVSREKKESFPLTVTSAQKNPTAFYLCASSISARSYEQYFGPGTRLTVT.

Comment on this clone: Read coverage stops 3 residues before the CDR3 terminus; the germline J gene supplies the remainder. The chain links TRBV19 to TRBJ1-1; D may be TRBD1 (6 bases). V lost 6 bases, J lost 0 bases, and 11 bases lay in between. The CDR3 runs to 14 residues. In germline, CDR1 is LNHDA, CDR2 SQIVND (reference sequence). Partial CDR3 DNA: TGTGCCAGTAGGTGGGGGGGCTTGAACACTGAA. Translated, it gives CASRWGGLNTE. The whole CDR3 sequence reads CASRWGGLNTEAFF.

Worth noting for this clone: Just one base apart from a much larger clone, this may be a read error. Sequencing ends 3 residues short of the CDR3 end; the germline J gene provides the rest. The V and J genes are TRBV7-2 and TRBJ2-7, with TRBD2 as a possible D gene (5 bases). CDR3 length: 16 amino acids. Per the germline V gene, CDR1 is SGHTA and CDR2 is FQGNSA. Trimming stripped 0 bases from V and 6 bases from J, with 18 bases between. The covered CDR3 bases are TGTGCCAGCAGCTTAGCGTTGGAGGCAAGGGCTTCCGAG. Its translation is CASSLALEARASE. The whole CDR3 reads CASSLALEARASEQYF.

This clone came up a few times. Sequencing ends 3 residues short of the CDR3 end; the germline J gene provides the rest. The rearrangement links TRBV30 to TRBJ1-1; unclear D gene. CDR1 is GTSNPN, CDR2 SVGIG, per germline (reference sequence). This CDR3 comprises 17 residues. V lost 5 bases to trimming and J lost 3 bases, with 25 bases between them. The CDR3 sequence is CAWSDQEALRKDTEAFF. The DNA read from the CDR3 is TGTGCCTGGTCCGACCAGGAGGCTTTGAGGAAGGACACTGAA. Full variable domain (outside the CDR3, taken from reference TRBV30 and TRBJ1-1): SQTIHQWPATLVQPVGSPLSLECTVEGTSNPNLYWYRQAAGRGLQLLFYSVGIGQISSEVPQNLSASRPQDRQFILSSKKLLLSDSGFYLCAWSDQEALRKDTEAFFGQGTRLTVV.

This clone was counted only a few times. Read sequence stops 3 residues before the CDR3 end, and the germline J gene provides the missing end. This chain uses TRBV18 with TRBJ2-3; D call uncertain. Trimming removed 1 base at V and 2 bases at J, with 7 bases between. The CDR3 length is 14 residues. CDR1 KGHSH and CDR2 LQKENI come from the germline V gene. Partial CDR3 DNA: TGTGCCAGCTCACCACAGGGTTCCACAGATACG. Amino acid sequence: CASSPQGSTDT. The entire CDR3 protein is CASSPQGSTDTQYF. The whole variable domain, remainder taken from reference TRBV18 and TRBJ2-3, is NAGVMQNPRHLVRRRGQEARLRCSPMKGHSHVYWYRQLPEEGLKFMVYLQKENIIDESGMPKERFSAEFPKEGPSILRIQQVVRGDSAAYFCASSPQGSTDTQYFGPGTRLTVL.

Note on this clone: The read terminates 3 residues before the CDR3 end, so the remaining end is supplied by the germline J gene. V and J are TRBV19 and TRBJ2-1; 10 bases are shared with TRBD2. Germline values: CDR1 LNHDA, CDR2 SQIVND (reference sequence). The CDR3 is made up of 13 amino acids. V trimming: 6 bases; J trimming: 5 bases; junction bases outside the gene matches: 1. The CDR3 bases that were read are TGTGCCAGTAGACTAGCGGGACACAATGAG. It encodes CASRLAGHNE. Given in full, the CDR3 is CASRLAGHNEQFF.

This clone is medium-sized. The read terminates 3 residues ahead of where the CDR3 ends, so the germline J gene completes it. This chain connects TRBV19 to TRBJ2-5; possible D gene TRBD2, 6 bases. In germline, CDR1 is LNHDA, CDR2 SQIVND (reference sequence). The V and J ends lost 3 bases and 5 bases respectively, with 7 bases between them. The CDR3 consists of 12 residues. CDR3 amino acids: CASSIGGETQYF. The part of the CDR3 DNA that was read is TGTGCCAGTAGTATTGGGGGGGAGACC.

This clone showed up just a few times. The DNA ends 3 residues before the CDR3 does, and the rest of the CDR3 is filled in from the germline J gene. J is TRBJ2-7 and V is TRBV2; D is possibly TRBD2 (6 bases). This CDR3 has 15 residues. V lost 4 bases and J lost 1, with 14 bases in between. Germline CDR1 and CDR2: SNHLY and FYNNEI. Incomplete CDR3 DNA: TGTGCCAGCAGTGGTCGGGGGTCGCTTTCCTACGAG. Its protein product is CASSGRGSLSYE. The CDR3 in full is CASSGRGSLSYEQYF.

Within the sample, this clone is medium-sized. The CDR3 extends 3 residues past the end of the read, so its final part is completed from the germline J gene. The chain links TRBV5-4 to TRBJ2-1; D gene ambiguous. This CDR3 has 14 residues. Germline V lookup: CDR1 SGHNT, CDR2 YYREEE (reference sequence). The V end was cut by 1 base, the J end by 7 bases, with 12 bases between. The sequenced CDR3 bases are TGTGCCAGCAGCTTGCCAGCACCGCGGAATGAG. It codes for CASSLPAPRNE. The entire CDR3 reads CASSLPAPRNEQFF.

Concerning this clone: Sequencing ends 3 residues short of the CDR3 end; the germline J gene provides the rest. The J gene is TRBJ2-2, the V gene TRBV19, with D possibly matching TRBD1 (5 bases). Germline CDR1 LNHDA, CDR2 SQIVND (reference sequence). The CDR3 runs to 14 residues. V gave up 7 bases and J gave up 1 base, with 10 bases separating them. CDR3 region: CASKGRMNTGELFF. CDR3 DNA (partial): TGTGCCAGTAAGGGGCGAATGAACACCGGGGAG.

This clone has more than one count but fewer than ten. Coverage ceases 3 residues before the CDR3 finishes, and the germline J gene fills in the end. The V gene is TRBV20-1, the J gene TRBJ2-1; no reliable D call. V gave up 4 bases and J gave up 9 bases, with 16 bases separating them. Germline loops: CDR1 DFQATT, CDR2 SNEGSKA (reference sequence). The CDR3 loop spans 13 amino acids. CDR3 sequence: CSATEFLLGEQFF. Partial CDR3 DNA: TGCAGTGCTACCGAGTTCCTCCTCGGTGAG.